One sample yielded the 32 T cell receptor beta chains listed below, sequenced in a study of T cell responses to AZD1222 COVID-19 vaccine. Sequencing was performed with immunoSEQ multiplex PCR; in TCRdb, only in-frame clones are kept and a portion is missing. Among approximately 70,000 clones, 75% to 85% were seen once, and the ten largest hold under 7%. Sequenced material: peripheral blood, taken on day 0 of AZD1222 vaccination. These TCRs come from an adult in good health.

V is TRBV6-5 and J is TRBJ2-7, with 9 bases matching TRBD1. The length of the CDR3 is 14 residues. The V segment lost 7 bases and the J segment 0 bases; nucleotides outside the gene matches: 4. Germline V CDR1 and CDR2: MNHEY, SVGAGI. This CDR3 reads CASTPGQGSYEQYF. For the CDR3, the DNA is TGTGCCAGCACCCCGGGACAGGGCTCCTACGAGCAGTACTTC.

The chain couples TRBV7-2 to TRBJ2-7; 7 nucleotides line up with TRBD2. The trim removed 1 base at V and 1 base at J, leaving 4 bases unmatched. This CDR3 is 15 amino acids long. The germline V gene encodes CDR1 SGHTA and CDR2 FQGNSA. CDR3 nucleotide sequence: TGTGCCAGCAGCTTAGATGGGGGGGGTTCCTACGAGCAGTACTTC. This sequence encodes CASSLDGGGSYEQYF.

The DNA for the CDR3 is TGTGCCAGCAGTTTAGGTCCAGGGAACACCATATATTTT. Encoded protein: CASSLGPGNTIYF. The chain couples TRBV27 to TRBJ1-3; TRBD1 might be the D (5 bases). The CDR3 runs to 13 residues. Germline V gene data show CDR1 as MNHEY and CDR2 as SMNVEV (reference sequence). With 2 bases removed from V and 7 bases from J, the gap between germline ends came to 9 bases.

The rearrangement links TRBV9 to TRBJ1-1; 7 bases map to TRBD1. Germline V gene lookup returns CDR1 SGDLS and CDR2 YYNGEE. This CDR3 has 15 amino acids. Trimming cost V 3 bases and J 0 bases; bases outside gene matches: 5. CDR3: CASSARDRMNTEAFF. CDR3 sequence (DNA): TGTGCCAGCAGCGCCAGGGACAGAATGAACACTGAAGCTTTCTTT.

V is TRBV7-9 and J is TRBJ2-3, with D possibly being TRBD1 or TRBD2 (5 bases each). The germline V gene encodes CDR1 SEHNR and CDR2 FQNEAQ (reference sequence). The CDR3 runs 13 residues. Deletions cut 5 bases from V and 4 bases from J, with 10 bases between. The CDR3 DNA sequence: TGTGCCAGCAGCCCTCGGGGCCCAGATACGCAGTATTTT. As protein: CASSPRGPDTQYF.

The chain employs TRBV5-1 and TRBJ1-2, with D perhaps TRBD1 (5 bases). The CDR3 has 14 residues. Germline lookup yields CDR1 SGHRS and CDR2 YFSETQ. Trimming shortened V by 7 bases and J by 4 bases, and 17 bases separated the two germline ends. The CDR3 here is CASRVRTNFYGYTF. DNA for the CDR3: TGCGCCAGCCGCGTCCGGACAAACTTCTATGGCTACACCTTC.

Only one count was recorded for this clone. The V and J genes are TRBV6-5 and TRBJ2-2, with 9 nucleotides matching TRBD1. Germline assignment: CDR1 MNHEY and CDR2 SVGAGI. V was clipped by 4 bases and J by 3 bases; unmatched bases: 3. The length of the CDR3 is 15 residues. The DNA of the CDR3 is TGTGCCAGCAGTTCGGGACAGGGATACACCGGGGAGCTGTTTTTT. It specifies CASSSGQGYTGELFF.

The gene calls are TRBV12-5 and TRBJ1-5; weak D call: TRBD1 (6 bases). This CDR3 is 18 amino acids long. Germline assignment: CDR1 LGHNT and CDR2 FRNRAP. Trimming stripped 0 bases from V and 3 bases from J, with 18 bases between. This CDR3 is CASGLVWGMGAVNQPQHF. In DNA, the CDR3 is TGTGCTAGTGGTTTGGTATGGGGTATGGGGGCCGTCAATCAGCCCCAGCATTTT. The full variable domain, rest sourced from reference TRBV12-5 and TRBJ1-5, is DARVTQTPRHKVTEMGQEVTMRCQPILGHNTVFWYRQTMMQGLELLAYFRNRAPLDDSGMPKDRFSAEMPDATLATLKIQPSEPRDSAVYFCASGLVWGMGAVNQPQHFGDGTRLSIL.

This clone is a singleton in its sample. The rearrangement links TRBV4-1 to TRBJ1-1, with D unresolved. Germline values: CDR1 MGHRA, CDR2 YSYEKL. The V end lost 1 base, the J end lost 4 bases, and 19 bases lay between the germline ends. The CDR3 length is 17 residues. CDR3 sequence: CASSQAPTGLAGTEAFF. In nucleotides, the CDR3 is TGCGCCAGCAGCCAAGCTCCTACGGGCCTTGCGGGCACTGAAGCTTTCTTT.

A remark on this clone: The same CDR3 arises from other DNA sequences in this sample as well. DNA for the CDR3: TGTGCCAGCAGTGAAGACAGGGGAGACACTGAAGCTTTCTTT. Translation gives CASSEDRGDTEAFF. J is TRBJ1-1 and V is TRBV6-1; 7 positions match TRBD1. This CDR3 contains 14 residues. Trimming took 1 base from V and 3 from J; bases not matched to a gene: 2. The germline V gene encodes CDR1 MNHNS and CDR2 SASEGT.

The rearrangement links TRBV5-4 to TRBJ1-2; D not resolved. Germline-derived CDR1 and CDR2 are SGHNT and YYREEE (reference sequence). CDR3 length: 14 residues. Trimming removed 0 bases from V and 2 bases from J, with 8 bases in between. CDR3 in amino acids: CASSLEPDNYGYTF. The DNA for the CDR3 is TGTGCCAGCAGCTTGGAACCCGACAACTATGGCTACACCTTC.

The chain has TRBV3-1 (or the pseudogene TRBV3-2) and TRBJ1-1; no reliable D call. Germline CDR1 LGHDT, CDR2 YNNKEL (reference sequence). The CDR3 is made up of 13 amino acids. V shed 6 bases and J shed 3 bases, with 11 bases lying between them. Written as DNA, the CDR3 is TGTGCCAGCAGACCAGACACGTACACTGAAGCTTTCTTT. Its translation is CASRPDTYTEAFF.

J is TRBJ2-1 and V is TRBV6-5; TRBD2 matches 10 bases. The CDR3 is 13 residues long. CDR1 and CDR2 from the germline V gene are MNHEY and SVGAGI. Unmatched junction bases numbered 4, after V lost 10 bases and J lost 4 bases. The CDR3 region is CATNSGGYNEQFF. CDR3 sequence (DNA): TGTGCCACTAATAGCGGGGGGTACAATGAGCAGTTCTTC.

The CDR3 coding sequence is TGCAGCGTTCGGTCGGCGGGGGCGTCCTACAATGAGCAGTTCTTC. It yields the protein CSVRSAGASYNEQFF. The V call is TRBV29-1, the J call TRBJ2-1; tentatively, D is TRBD2 (7 bases). The CDR3 is made up of 15 amino acids. Trimming pared 5 bases from V and 1 base from J, leaving 15 bases between. The germline V gene has CDR1 SQVTM and CDR2 ANQGSEA.

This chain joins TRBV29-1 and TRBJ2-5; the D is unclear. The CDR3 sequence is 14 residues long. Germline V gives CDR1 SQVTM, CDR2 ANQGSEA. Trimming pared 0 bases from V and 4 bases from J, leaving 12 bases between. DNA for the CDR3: TGCAGCGTTGAAGATGAGTCCGCCTCAGAGACCCAGTACTTC. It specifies CSVEDESASETQYF.

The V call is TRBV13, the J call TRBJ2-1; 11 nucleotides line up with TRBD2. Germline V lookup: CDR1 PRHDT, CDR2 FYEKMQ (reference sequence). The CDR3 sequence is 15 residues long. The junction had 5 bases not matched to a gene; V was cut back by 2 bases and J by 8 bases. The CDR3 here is CASSLRLAGSDEQFF. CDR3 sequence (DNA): TGTGCCAGCAGCTTAAGACTAGCGGGGAGTGATGAGCAGTTCTTC.

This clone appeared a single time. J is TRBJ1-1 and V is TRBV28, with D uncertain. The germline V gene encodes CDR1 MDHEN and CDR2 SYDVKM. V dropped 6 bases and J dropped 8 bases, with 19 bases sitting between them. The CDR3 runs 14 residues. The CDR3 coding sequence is TGTGCCAGCAGCCCCTTGGGAGGATTAATGGAAGCTTTCTTT. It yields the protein CASSPLGGLMEAFF.

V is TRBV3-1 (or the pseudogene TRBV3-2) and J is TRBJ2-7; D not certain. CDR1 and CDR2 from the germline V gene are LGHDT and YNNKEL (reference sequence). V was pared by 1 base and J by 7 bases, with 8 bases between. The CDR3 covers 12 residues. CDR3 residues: CASSQAPSEQYF. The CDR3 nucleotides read TGTGCCAGCAGCCAAGCCCCCTCGGAGCAGTACTTC.

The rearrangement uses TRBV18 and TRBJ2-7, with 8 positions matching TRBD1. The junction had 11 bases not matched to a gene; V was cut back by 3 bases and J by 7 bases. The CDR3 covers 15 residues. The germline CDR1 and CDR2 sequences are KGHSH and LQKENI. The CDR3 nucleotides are TGTGCCAGCTCACCGGCGGCAGGGGGCCAAGGGGAGCAGTACTTC. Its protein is CASSPAAGGQGEQYF. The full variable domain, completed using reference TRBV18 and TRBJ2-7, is NAGVMQNPRHLVRRRGQEARLRCSPMKGHSHVYWYRQLPEEGLKFMVYLQKENIIDESGMPKERFSAEFPKEGPSILRIQQVVRGDSAAYFCASSPAAGGQGEQYFGPGTRLTVT.

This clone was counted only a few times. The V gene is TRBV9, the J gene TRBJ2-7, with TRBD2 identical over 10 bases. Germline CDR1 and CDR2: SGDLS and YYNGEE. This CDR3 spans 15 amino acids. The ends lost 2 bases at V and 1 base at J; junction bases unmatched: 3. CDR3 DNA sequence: TGTGCCAGCAGCGTGGGACTAGCGTATTCCTACGAGCAGTACTTC. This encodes CASSVGLAYSYEQYF.

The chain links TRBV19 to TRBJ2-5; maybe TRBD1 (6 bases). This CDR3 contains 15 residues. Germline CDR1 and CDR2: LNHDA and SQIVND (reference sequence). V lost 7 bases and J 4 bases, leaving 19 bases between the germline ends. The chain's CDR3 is CASTSGLGRGETQYF. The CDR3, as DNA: TGTGCCAGTACCTCGGGATTAGGCAGGGGAGAGACCCAGTACTTC.

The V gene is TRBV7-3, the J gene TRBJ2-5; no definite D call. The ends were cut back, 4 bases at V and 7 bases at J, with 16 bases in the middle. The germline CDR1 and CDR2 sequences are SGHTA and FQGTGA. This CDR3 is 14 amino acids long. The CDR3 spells CASSSEVESGTQYF. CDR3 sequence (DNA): TGTGCCAGCAGCTCCGAAGTGGAAAGTGGGACCCAGTACTTC.

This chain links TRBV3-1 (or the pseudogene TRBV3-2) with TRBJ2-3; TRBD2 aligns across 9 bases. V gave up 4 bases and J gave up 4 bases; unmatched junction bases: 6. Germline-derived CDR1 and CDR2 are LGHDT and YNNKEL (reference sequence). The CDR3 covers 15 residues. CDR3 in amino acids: CASSLLAGVADTQYF. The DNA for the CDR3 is TGTGCCAGCAGCCTCTTAGCGGGGGTAGCAGATACGCAGTATTTT.

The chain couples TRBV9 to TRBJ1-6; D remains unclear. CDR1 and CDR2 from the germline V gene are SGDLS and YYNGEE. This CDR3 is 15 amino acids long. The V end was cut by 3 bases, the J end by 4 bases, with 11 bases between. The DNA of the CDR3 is TGTGCCAGCAGCGCCTGGACTGGATATAATTCACCCCTCCACTTT. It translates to CASSAWTGYNSPLHF.

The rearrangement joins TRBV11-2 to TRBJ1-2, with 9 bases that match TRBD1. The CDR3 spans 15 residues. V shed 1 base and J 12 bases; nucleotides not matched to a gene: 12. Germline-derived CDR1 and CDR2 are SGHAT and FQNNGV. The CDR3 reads CASSLGAGTGSSNTF. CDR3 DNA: TGTGCCAGCAGCTTAGGGGCCGGGACAGGGTCGTCGAACACCTTC. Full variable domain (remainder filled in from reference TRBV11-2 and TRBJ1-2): EAGVAQSPRYKIIEKRQSVAFWCNPISGHATLYWYQQILGQGPKLLIQFQNNGVVDDSQLPKDRFSAERLKGVDSTLKIQPAKLEDSAVYLCASSLGAGTGSSNTFGSGTRLTVV.

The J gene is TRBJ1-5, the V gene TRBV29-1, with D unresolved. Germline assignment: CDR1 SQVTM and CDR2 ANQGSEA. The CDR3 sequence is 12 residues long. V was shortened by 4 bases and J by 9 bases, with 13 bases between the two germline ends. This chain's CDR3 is CSVVLTDGPQHF. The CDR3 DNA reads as TGCAGCGTTGTCCTGACGGATGGGCCCCAGCATTTT.

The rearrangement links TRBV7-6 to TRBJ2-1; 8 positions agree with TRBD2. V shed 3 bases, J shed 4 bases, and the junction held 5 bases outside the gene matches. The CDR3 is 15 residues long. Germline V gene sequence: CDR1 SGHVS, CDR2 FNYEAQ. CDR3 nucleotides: TGTGCCAGCAGCTTTGGCGGGGGGACGTACAATGAGCAGTTCTTC. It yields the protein CASSFGGGTYNEQFF.

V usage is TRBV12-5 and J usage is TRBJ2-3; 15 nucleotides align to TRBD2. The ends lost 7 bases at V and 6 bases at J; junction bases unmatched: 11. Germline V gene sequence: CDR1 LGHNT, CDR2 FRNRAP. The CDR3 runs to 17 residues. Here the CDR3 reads CASEPPGLAGGTDTQYF. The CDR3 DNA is TGTGCTAGTGAACCCCCCGGACTAGCGGGGGGGACTGATACGCAGTATTTT.

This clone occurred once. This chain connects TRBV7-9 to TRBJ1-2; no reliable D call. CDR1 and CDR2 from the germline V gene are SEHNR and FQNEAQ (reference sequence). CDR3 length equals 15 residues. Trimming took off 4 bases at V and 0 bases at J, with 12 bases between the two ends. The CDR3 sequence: CASSWVDLANYGYTF. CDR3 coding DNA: TGTGCCAGCAGCTGGGTAGATTTAGCTAACTATGGCTACACCTTC.

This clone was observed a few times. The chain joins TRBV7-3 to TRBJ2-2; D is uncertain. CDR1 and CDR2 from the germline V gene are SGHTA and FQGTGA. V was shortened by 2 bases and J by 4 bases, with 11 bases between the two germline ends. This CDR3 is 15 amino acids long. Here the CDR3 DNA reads TGTGCCAGCAGCTTAGTGGGCAGCTCCACCGGGGAGCTGTTTTTT. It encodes CASSLVGSSTGELFF.

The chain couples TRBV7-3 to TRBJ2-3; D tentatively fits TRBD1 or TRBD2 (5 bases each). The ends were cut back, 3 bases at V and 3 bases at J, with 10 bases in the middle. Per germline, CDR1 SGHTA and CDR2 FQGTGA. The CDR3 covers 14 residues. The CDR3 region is CASSFGGETDTQYF. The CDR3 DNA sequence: TGTGCCAGCAGCTTTGGGGGTGAGACAGATACGCAGTATTTT.

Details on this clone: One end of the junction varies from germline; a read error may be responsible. The DNA of the CDR3 is TGTGCCAGCAGACCAGACAGGAACGCCGGGGAGCTGTTTTTT. Its protein is CASRPDRNAGELFF. V gene TRBV5-4 combines with J gene TRBJ2-2, with D possibly matching TRBD1 (6 bases). The CDR3 is 14 amino acids. CDR1 SGHNT and CDR2 YYREEE come from the germline V gene (reference sequence).